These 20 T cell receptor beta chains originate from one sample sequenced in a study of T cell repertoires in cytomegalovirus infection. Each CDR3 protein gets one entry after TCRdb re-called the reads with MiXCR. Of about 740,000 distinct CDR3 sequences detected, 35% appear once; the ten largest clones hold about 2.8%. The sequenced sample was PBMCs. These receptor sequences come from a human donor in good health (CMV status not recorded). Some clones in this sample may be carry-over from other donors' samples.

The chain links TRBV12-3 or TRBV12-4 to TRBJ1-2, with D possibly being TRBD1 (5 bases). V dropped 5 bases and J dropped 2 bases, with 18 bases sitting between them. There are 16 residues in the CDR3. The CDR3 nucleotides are TGTGCCAGCAGTACCTCCGGGACGGCTGCGAACTATGGCTACACCTTC. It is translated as CASSTSGTAANYGYTF.

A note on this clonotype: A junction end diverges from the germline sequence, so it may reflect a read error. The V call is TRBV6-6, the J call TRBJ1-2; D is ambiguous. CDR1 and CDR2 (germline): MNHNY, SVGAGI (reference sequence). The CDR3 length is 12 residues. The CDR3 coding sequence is TGCCCCGACAATTTCTTTTCCTATGGCTACACCTTC. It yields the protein CPDNFFSYGYTF.

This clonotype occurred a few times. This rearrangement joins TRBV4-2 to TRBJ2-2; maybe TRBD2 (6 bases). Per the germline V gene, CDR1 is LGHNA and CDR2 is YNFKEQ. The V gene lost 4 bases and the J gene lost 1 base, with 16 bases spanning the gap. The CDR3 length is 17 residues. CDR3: CASSPDIADLNTGELFF. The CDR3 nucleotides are TGTGCCAGCAGCCCAGATATAGCGGACCTGAACACCGGGGAGCTGTTTTTT.

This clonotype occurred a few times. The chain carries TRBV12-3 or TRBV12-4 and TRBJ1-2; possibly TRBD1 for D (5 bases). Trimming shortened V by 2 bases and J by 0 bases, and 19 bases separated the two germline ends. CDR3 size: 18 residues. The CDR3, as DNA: TGTGCCAGCAGTTTAATTTTGGGGGAGACGGTGTCTAACTATGGCTACACCTTC. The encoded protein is CASSLILGETVSNYGYTF.

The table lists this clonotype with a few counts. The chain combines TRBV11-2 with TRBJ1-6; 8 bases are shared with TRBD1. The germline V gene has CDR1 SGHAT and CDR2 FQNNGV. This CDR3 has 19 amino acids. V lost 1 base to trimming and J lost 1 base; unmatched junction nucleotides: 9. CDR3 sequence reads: CASSLALGQGGSYNSPLHF. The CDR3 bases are TGTGCCAGCAGCTTAGCCCTCGGACAGGGCGGGTCCTATAATTCACCCCTCCACTTT.

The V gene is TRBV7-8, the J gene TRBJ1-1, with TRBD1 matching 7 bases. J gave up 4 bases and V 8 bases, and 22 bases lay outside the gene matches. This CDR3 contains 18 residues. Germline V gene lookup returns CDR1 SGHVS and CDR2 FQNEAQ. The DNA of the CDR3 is TGTGCCAGCGCAAAAAAACAGGGGATATGGACCCTAAGCACTGAAGCTTTCTTT. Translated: CASAKKQGIWTLSTEAFF.

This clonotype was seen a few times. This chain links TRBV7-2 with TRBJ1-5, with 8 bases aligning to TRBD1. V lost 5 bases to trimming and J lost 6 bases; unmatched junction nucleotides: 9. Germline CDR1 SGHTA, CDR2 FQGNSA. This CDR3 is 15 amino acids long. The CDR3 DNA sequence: TGTGCCAGCAGCCTCCACAGGGGGGCGGGTCAGCCCCAGCATTTT. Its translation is CASSLHRGAGQPQHF.

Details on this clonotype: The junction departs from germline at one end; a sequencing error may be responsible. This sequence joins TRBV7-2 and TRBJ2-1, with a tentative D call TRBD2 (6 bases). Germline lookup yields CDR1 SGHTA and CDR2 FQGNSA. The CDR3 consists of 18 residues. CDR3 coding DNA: TGTGCCAGCAGCTTAGCTTCCCGGCGTGGCGGGGCATACAAGGAGCAGTTCTTC. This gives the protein CASSLASRRGGAYKEQFF.

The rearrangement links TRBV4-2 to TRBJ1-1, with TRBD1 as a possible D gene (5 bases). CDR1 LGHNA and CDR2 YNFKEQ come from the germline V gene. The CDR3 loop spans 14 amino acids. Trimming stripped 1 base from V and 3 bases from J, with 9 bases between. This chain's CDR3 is CASSQVLGDTEAFF. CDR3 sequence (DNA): TGTGCCAGCAGCCAAGTGTTAGGGGACACTGAAGCTTTCTTT.

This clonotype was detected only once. The CDR3 loop reads CASSLTTWELPRDNQPQHF. DNA of the CDR3: TGCGCCAGCAGCCTGACAACGTGGGAGCTCCCGAGGGATAATCAGCCCCAGCATTTT. This chain uses TRBV4-1 with TRBJ1-5; no firm D call. The length of the CDR3 is 19 residues. Trimming stripped 4 bases from V and 4 bases from J, with 26 bases between. Germline V lookup: CDR1 MGHRA, CDR2 YSYEKL.

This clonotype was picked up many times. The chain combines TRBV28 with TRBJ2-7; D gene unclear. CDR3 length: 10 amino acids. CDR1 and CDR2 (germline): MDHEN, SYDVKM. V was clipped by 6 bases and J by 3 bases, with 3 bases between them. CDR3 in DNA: TGTGCCAGCAGCCTCTACGAGCAGTACTTC. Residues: CASSLYEQYF.

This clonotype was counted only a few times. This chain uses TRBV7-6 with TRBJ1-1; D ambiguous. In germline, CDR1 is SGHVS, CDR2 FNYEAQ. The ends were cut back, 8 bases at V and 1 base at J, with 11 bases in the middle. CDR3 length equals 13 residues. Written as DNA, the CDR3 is TGTGCCAGCCGGTGGAGGTCGAACACTGAAGCTTTCTTT. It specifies CASRWRSNTEAFF.

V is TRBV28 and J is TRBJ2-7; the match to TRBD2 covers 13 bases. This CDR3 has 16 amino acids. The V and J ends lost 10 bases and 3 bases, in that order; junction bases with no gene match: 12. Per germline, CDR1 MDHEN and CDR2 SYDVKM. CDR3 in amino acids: CATETGTSGAHYEQYF. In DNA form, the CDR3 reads TGTGCCACCGAGACCGGGACTAGCGGGGCGCACTACGAGCAGTACTTC.

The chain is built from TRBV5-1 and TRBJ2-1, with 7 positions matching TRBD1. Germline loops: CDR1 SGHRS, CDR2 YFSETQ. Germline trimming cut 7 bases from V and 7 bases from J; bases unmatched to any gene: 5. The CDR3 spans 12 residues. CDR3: CASRDRVNEQFF. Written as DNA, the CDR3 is TGCGCCAGCCGAGACAGGGTAAATGAGCAGTTCTTC.

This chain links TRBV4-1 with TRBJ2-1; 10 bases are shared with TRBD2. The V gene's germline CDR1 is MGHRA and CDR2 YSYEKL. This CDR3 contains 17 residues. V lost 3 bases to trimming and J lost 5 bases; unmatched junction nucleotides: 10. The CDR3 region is CASSQPITGLADNEQFF. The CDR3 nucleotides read TGCGCCAGCAGCCAGCCCATCACCGGACTAGCGGACAATGAGCAGTTCTTC.

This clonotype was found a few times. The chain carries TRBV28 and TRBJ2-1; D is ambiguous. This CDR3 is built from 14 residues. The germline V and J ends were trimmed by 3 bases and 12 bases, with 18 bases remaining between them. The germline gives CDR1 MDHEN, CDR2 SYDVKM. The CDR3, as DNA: TGTGCCAGCAGTTTTGGCTCCAGGAGACTTGGGCAGTTCTTC. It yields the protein CASSFGSRRLGQFF.

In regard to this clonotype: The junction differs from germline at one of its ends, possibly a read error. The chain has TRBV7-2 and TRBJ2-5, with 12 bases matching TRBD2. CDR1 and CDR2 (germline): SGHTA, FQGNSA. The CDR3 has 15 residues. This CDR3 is CVSSFLAGGQETQYF. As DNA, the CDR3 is TGTGTCAGCAGCTTTCTAGCGGGAGGGCAAGAGACCCAGTACTTC.

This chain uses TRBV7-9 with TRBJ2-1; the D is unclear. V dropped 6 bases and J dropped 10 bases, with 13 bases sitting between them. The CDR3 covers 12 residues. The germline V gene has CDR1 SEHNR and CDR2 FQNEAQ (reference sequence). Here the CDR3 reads CASSPEFGEQFF. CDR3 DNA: TGTGCCAGCAGTCCAGAATTCGGAGAGCAGTTCTTC.

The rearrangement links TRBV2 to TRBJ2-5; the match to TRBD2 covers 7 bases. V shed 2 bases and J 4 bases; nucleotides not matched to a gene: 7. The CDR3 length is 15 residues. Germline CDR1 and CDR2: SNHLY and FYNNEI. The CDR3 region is CASSEIRGELETQYF. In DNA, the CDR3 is TGTGCCAGCAGTGAAATCCGGGGGGAGCTAGAGACCCAGTACTTC. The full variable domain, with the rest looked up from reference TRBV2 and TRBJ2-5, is EPEVTQTPSHQVTQMGQEVILRCVPISNHLYFYWYRQILGQKVEFLVSFYNNEISEKSEIFDDQFSVERPDGSNFTLKIRSTKLEDSAMYFCASSEIRGELETQYFGPGTRLLVL.

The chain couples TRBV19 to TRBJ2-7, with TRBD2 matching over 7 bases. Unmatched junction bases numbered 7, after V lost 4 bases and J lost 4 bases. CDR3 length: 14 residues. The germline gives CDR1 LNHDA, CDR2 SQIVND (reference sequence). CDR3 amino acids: CASSNSGEWYEQYF. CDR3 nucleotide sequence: TGTGCCAGTAGTAACAGCGGGGAGTGGTACGAGCAGTACTTC.